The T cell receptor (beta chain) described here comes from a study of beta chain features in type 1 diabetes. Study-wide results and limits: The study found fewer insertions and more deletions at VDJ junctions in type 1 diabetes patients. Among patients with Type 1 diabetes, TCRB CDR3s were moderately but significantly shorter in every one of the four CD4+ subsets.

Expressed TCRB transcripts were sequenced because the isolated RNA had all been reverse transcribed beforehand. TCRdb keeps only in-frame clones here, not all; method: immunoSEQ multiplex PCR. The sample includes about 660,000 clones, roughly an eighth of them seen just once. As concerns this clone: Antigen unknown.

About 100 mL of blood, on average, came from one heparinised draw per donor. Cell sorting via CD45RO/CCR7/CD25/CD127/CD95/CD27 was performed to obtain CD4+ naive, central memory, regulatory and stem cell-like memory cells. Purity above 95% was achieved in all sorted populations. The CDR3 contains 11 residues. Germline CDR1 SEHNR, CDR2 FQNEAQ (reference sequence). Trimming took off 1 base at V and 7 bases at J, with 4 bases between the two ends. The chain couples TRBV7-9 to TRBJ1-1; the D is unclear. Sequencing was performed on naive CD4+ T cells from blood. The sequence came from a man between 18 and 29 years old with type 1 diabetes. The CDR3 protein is CASSLVDEAFF. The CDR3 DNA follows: TGTGCCAGCAGCTTAGTTGATGAAGCTTTCTTT.